This T cell receptor beta chain was retrieved from a study of control samples from healthy donors and cancer patients. The repertoire was sequenced with immunoSEQ multiplex PCR; TCRdb's copy has only in-frame clones and lacks some. The table shows over 100,000 clones, with about 87% occurring only once. The length of the CDR3 is 12 residues. CDR1 and CDR2 from the germline V gene are LGHNA and YSLEER. V lost 5 bases and J lost 2, with 4 bases in between. Material: blood. The chain couples TRBV4-3 to TRBJ2-1; no clear D gene. The TCR was taken from a man in his forties in good health. CDR3 in amino acids: CASSSTYNEQFF. The DNA of the CDR3 is TGCGCCAGCAGCTCAACCTACAATGAGCAGTTCTTC.